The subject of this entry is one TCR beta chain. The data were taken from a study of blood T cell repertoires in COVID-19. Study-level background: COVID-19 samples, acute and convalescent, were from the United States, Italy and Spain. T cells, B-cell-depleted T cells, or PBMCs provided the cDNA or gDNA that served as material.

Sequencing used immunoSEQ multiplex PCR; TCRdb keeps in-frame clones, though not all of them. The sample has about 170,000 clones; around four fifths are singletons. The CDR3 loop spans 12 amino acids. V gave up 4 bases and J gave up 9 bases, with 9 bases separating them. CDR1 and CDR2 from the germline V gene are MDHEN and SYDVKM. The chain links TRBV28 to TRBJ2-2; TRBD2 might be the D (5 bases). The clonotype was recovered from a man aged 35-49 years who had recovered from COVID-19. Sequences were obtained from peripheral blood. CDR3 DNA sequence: TGTGCCAGCAGTTGGGAGTACCGGGAGCTGTTTTTT. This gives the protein CASSWEYRELFF.